The next 3 T cell receptor beta chains were all read from a single sample in a study of response to subunit inactivated influenza vaccine. TCRdb re-analysed the RT-PCR reads in MiXCR, keeping a single row per CDR3 protein. This sample has hundreds of thousands of distinct CDR3 sequences, with around 16% found just once. Sequencing used PBMCs from blood, obtained 12 days after vaccination. Receptor source: a man aged 50-59 years who received an inactivated influenza vaccine.

The chain links TRBV20-1 to TRBJ2-1; the D is unclear. The V gene's germline CDR1 is DFQATT and CDR2 SNEGSKA (reference sequence). The CDR3 runs to 16 residues. The V end was cut by 0 bases, the J end by 0 bases, with 12 bases between. CDR3: CSARDLLRSSYNEQFF. In nucleotides, the CDR3 is TGCAGTGCTAGAGACTTACTCCGCAGCTCCTACAATGAGCAGTTCTTC.

The CDR3 DNA is TGCGCCAGCAGATTTGCAGGGGAAGAGACCCAGTACTTC. This translates into CASRFAGEETQYF. The chain uses TRBV5-1 and TRBJ2-5; D might be TRBD1 (6 bases). The CDR3 extends over 13 amino acids. Per the germline V gene, CDR1 is SGHRS and CDR2 is YFSETQ. V was clipped by 5 bases and J by 3 bases, with 11 bases between them.

The rearrangement joins TRBV10-3 to TRBJ1-1; D gene unclear. CDR3 length equals 17 residues. CDR1 is ENHRY, CDR2 SYGVKD, per germline. V lost 0 bases and J lost 0, with 14 bases in between. CDR3 sequence reads: CAISESDRRIMNTEAFF. As DNA, the CDR3 is TGTGCCATCAGTGAGTCTGACCGCCGAATAATGAACACTGAAGCTTTCTTT.